The text below deals with one T cell receptor (beta chain). This sample stems from a study of blood T cell repertoires in COVID-19. In the original workflow: Amplification of reference gene primers provided the estimated nucleated cell counts. TCRdb's copy holds only in-frame clones and misses some; the assay was immunoSEQ multiplex PCR. V, J and clone size were drawn from that table, and D and trimming were deduced from the DNA. This sample has about 170,000 clones; 83% occur once, and the top ten carry around 2.1%. V lost 1 base, J lost 10 bases, and 7 bases stayed unmatched. The CDR3 runs 15 residues. In germline, CDR1 is SGHRS, CDR2 YFSETQ.

The receptor was isolated from a woman older than 75 with acute or convalescent COVID-19. Sequenced input: peripheral blood. V and J are TRBV5-1 and TRBJ2-1, with 11 bases aligning to TRBD2. The CDR3 region has the DNA TGCGCCAGCAGCTTGTCCCTAGCGGGAGGAGGGGAGCAGTTCTTC. This translates into CASSLSLAGGGEQFF.